This TCR beta chain is drawn from a study of cytomegalovirus exposure and HLA in healthy donors. The junction had 16 bases not matched to a gene; V was cut back by 7 bases and J by 4 bases. The CDR3 loop spans 17 amino acids. Germline V gene lookup returns CDR1 SGHNT and CDR2 YYREEE (reference sequence). The PCR contained 60 Vbeta and 13 Jbeta primers. Sequencing was performed with immunoSEQ multiplex PCR; in TCRdb, only in-frame clones are kept and a portion is missing. The sample has about 200,000 clones, over 65% seen once. The sequencing input was PBMCs. The V call is TRBV5-4, the J call TRBJ2-1, with 8 bases matching TRBD2. The source is a boy between 2 and 10 years old in good health and CMV-seronegative. CDR3 in DNA: TGTGCCAGCCGACTCGAGGCGGGGGGAGTAAATTACAATGAGCAGTTCTTC. This sequence encodes CASRLEAGGVNYNEQFF.